This is a list of T cell receptor beta chains from one sample in a study of somatic mutations in cytotoxic T cells in rheumatoid arthritis. TCRdb's table, derived via immunoSEQ multiplex PCR, lists solely in-frame clones and lacks some. The sample has tens of thousands of clones; over 80% are singletons. The sequencing input was CD8+ T cells sorted from blood. Every receptor here comes from an adult with rheumatoid arthritis. Both conserved end residues are part of each CDR3. The order of the fields is D gene, clone size, J gene, V gene, CDR3 protein, CDR3 DNA. A D gene is named only where the DNA matches it firmly. Only some rows state a clone size, as once, few, many or a class for expanded clones.

D gene: -
clone size: -
J gene: TRBJ2-1
V gene: TRBV4-2
CDR3 protein: CATRDAGSGEQFF
CDR3 DNA: TGTGCCACCCGGGACGCGGGGTCCGGTGAGCAGTTCTTC

D gene: TRBD1
clone size: -
J gene: TRBJ2-3
V gene: TRBV2
CDR3 protein: CASSGGTVSTSTDTQYF
CDR3 DNA: TGTGCCAGCAGTGGGGGGACAGTTTCCACTAGCACAGATACGCAGTATTTT

D gene: TRBD1
clone size: -
J gene: TRBJ1-2
V gene: TRBV7-2
CDR3 protein: CASSSRQGRTYGYTF
CDR3 DNA: TGTGCCAGCAGCTCTCGACAGGGAAGAACCTATGGCTACACCTTC

D gene: -
clone size: -
J gene: TRBJ1-2
V gene: TRBV7-9
CDR3 protein: CASPSRWGYTF
CDR3 DNA: TGTGCCAGCCCCTCCCGTTGGGGCTACACCTTC

D gene: -
clone size: -
J gene: TRBJ2-3
V gene: TRBV7-8
CDR3 protein: CASSPKTHLQDTQYF
CDR3 DNA: TGTGCCAGCAGCCCCAAGACTCACCTGCAGGATACGCAGTATTTT

D gene: TRBD2
clone size: once
J gene: TRBJ2-2
V gene: TRBV7-9
CDR3 protein: CASSPLAGGSTGELFF
CDR3 DNA: TGTGCCAGCAGCCCATTAGCGGGAGGAAGCACCGGGGAGCTGTTTTTT

D gene: TRBD2
clone size: -
J gene: TRBJ2-3
V gene: TRBV6-4
CDR3 protein: CASSKTSGSEADTQYF
CDR3 DNA: TGTGCCAGCAGTAAGACTAGCGGGAGCGAAGCAGATACGCAGTATTTT

D gene: TRBD1
clone size: -
J gene: TRBJ1-4
V gene: TRBV7-2
CDR3 protein: CASSLTGGGEKLFF
CDR3 DNA: TGTGCCAGCAGCCTCACAGGGGGAGGGGAAAAACTGTTTTTT

D gene: -
clone size: -
J gene: TRBJ2-6
V gene: TRBV5-4
CDR3 protein: CASSFGDAGANVLTF
CDR3 DNA: TGTGCCAGCAGCTTTGGGGATGCTGGGGCCAACGTCCTGACTTTC

D gene: -
clone size: -
J gene: TRBJ2-3
V gene: TRBV7-2
CDR3 protein: CASSLELRPSDTQYF
CDR3 DNA: TGTGCCAGCAGCTTAGAATTGAGACCCTCAGATACGCAGTATTTT

D gene: -
clone size: -
J gene: TRBJ1-1
V gene: TRBV5-4
CDR3 protein: CASSGKSGNTEAFF
CDR3 DNA: TGTGCCAGCAGCGGCAAAAGCGGAAATACTGAAGCTTTCTTT

D gene: -
clone size: -
J gene: TRBJ2-7
V gene: TRBV5-1
CDR3 protein: CASSLDVGSYEQYF
CDR3 DNA: TGCGCCAGCAGCTTGGATGTGGGCTCCTACGAGCAGTACTTC

D gene: -
clone size: few
J gene: TRBJ2-2
V gene: TRBV6-4
CDR3 protein: CASSARGDTGELFF
CDR3 DNA: TGTGCCAGCAGTGCCAGGGGTGACACCGGGGAGCTGTTTTTT

D gene: -
clone size: -
J gene: TRBJ1-4
V gene: TRBV7-9
CDR3 protein: CASRRGDNEKLFF
CDR3 DNA: TGTGCCAGCAGGAGAGGGGATAATGAAAAACTGTTTTTT

D gene: -
clone size: -
J gene: TRBJ1-1
V gene: TRBV10-2
CDR3 protein: CASKGRGFPEAFF
CDR3 DNA: TGCGCCAGCAAAGGCAGAGGGTTCCCTGAAGCTTTCTTT

D gene: -
clone size: -
J gene: TRBJ1-2
V gene: TRBV9
CDR3 protein: CASSGLGGYTF
CDR3 DNA: TGTGCCAGCAGCGGTTTGGGCGGCTACACCTTC

D gene: TRBD2
clone size: once
J gene: TRBJ2-1
V gene: TRBV19
CDR3 protein: CASTPGGSYNEQFF
CDR3 DNA: TGTGCCAGTACCCCCGGGGGGTCCTACAATGAGCAGTTCTTC

D gene: -
clone size: -
J gene: TRBJ1-4
V gene: TRBV27
CDR3 protein: CASGGGANEKLFF
CDR3 DNA: TGTGCCAGCGGGGGGGGCGCTAATGAAAAACTGTTTTTT

D gene: TRBD1
clone size: -
J gene: TRBJ2-5
V gene: TRBV7-3
CDR3 protein: CASSLTGGQETQYF
CDR3 DNA: TGTGCCAGCAGCCTGACAGGGGGCCAAGAGACCCAGTACTTC

D gene: TRBD1
clone size: -
J gene: TRBJ2-5
V gene: TRBV18
CDR3 protein: CASSGGQGPTKETQYF
CDR3 DNA: TGTGCCAGCTCAGGGGGACAGGGCCCGACGAAGGAGACCCAGTACTTC

D gene: -
clone size: -
J gene: TRBJ1-2
V gene: TRBV9
CDR3 protein: CASSQVSYGYTF
CDR3 DNA: TGTGCCAGTTCACAGGTCTCCTATGGCTACACCTTC

D gene: TRBD2
clone size: once
J gene: TRBJ2-5
V gene: TRBV19
CDR3 protein: CASSIVPSGLETQYF
CDR3 DNA: TGTGCCAGTAGTATAGTGCCTAGCGGGTTGGAGACCCAGTACTTC

D gene: -
clone size: -
J gene: TRBJ2-3
V gene: TRBV6-5
CDR3 protein: CASSYVGTDTQYF
CDR3 DNA: TGTGCCAGCAGTTACGTGGGCACAGATACGCAGTATTTT

D gene: -
clone size: -
J gene: TRBJ2-1
V gene: TRBV11-2
CDR3 protein: CASSTGTHNEQFF
CDR3 DNA: TGTGCCAGCAGCACCGGGACTCACAATGAGCAGTTCTTC

D gene: TRBD2
clone size: -
J gene: TRBJ2-2
V gene: TRBV9
CDR3 protein: CASRSGGETGELFF
CDR3 DNA: TGTGCCAGCAGATCGGGGGGGGAAACCGGGGAGCTGTTTTTT

D gene: TRBD1
clone size: once
J gene: TRBJ2-3
V gene: TRBV15
CDR3 protein: CATSTRQGRDTQYF
CDR3 DNA: TGTGCCACCAGCACTAGACAGGGTAGGGATACGCAGTATTTT

D gene: TRBD2
clone size: -
J gene: TRBJ2-3
V gene: TRBV11-2
CDR3 protein: CASSFIDSGRAGGDTQYF
CDR3 DNA: TGTGCCAGCAGCTTTATAGATAGCGGGAGGGCCGGGGGAGATACGCAGTATTTT

D gene: -
clone size: -
J gene: TRBJ1-2
V gene: TRBV7-9
CDR3 protein: CASSRGGGNYGYTF
CDR3 DNA: TGTGCCAGCAGCCGTGGCGGAGGTAACTATGGCTACACCTTC

D gene: -
clone size: -
J gene: TRBJ1-6
V gene: TRBV4-3
CDR3 protein: CASSQGWRGTYNSPLHF
CDR3 DNA: TGCGCCAGCAGCCAGGGGTGGAGGGGGACCTATAATTCACCCCTCCACTTT

D gene: -
clone size: -
J gene: TRBJ1-1
V gene: TRBV5-1
CDR3 protein: CASSIGSVEDRAIF
CDR3 DNA: TGCGCCAGCAGCATTGGGTCGGTGGAGGATAGGGCTATCTTT

D gene: -
clone size: -
J gene: TRBJ1-1
V gene: TRBV18
CDR3 protein: CASSGSDTEAFF
CDR3 DNA: TGTGCCAGCTCAGGATCGGACACTGAAGCTTTCTTT

D gene: -
clone size: -
J gene: TRBJ2-3
V gene: TRBV9
CDR3 protein: CASSVAAYTDTQYF
CDR3 DNA: TGTGCCAGCAGCGTAGCGGCTTACACAGATACGCAGTATTTT

D gene: -
clone size: few
J gene: TRBJ2-1
V gene: TRBV5-4
CDR3 protein: CASSHPGDPGPYNEQFF
CDR3 DNA: TGTGCCAGCAGTCATCCTGGGGATCCGGGACCTTACAATGAGCAGTTCTTC

D gene: -
clone size: -
J gene: TRBJ1-2
V gene: TRBV5-6
CDR3 protein: CASSLGDNYGYTF
CDR3 DNA: TGTGCCAGCAGCTTGGGGGATAACTATGGCTACACCTTC

D gene: -
clone size: -
J gene: TRBJ1-1
V gene: TRBV27
CDR3 protein: CASSLGGSNTEAFF
CDR3 DNA: TGTGCCAGCAGTTTAGGGGGCTCGAACACTGAAGCTTTCTTT

D gene: -
clone size: -
J gene: TRBJ2-2
V gene: TRBV6-4
CDR3 protein: CASSDGRNTGELFF
CDR3 DNA: TGTGCCAGCAGTGACGGGAGGAACACCGGGGAGCTGTTTTTT

D gene: -
clone size: -
J gene: TRBJ2-2
V gene: TRBV15
CDR3 protein: CATSTDSSGELFF
CDR3 DNA: TGTGCCACCAGCACCGACTCCTCTGGGGAGCTGTTTTTT

D gene: -
clone size: -
J gene: TRBJ1-2
V gene: TRBV10-3
CDR3 protein: CAISDSRLVGYGYTF
CDR3 DNA: TGTGCCATCAGTGATTCGAGGTTGGTAGGCTATGGCTACACCTTC

D gene: TRBD2
clone size: -
J gene: TRBJ2-1
V gene: TRBV9
CDR3 protein: CASSASGGGYNEQFF
CDR3 DNA: TGTGCCAGCAGCGCCAGCGGGGGGGGTTACAATGAGCAGTTCTTC

D gene: -
clone size: -
J gene: TRBJ1-6
V gene: TRBV2
CDR3 protein: CASSEGSYNSPLHF
CDR3 DNA: TGTGCCAGCAGTGAAGGCTCCTATAATTCACCCCTCCACTTT

D gene: TRBD1
clone size: once
J gene: TRBJ2-6
V gene: TRBV10-3
CDR3 protein: CAIRTDRGRGGANVLTF
CDR3 DNA: TGTGCCATCAGGACGGACAGGGGGCGGGGAGGGGCCAACGTCCTGACTTTC

D gene: -
clone size: few
J gene: TRBJ1-4
V gene: TRBV27
CDR3 protein: CASSLSISAATNEKLFF
CDR3 DNA: TGTGCCAGCAGTTTATCTATATCGGCAGCAACTAATGAAAAACTGTTTTTT

D gene: -
clone size: -
J gene: TRBJ2-7
V gene: TRBV5-6
CDR3 protein: CASSPQDSLYEQYF
CDR3 DNA: TGTGCCAGCAGCCCACAGGACTCTCTCTACGAGCAGTACTTC

D gene: -
clone size: few
J gene: TRBJ1-2
V gene: TRBV2
CDR3 protein: CATRGPDGYTF
CDR3 DNA: TGTGCCACCAGGGGCCCCGATGGCTACACCTTC